This TCR beta chain originates from a study of CD8 T cells in Susac syndrome. Study-wide background: When their blood was taken, the Susac syndrome patients had either not yet had any therapy, were taking corticosteroids, or were taking intravenous immunoglobulin alone. Study findings and constraints: In Susac syndrome, CD4+ T cell repertoires lacked any clonal expansion.

Random hexamers served to reverse transcribe roughly 0.45 to 1 ug RNA. Via MiXCR, TCRdb re-called the immunoSEQ multiplex PCR reads, giving one row per CDR3 protein. The table shows some 160,000 distinct CDR3 sequences, with around 95% occurring only once. This clonotype was seen once. Its antigen is undetermined. The CDR3 is made up of 15 amino acids. In germline, CDR1 is MDHEN, CDR2 SYDVKM. V shed 3 bases and J shed 0 bases, with 9 bases lying between them. CD8+ and CD4+ T cells circulating in blood were sequenced for TCR beta. The genes are TRBV28 and TRBJ2-4; no clear D gene. This TCR derives from a human donor with Susac syndrome. Specimen: CD4+ T cells from PBMCs. Written as DNA, the CDR3 is TGTGCCAGCAGTTTCCAGGAAAAAGCCAAAAACATTCAGTACTTC. This encodes CASSFQEKAKNIQYF.